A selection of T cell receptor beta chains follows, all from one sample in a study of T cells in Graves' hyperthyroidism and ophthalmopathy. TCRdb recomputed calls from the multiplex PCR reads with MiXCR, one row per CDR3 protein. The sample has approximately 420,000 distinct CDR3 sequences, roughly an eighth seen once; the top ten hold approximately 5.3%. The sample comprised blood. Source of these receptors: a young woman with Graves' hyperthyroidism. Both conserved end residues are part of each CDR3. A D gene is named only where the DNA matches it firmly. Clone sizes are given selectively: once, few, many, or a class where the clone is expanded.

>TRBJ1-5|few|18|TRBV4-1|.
CASSQDPGNKGGNQPQHF
TGCGCCAGCAGCCAAGATCCAGGGAACAAGGGTGGCAATCAGCCCCAGCATTTT
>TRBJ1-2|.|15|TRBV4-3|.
CASSQELVNAGGYTF
TGCGCCAGCAGCCAAGAATTGGTAAATGCTGGCGGCTACACCTTC
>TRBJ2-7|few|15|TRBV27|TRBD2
CASSLAYSAGYEQYF
TGTGCCAGCAGTTTGGCCTACTCAGCGGGATACGAGCAGTACTTC
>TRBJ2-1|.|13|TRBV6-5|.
CANAHFPYNEQFF
TGTGCCAACGCACATTTCCCCTACAATGAGCAGTTCTTC
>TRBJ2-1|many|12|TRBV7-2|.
CASSYEGNEQFF
TGTGCCAGCAGCTATGAGGGTAATGAGCAGTTCTTC
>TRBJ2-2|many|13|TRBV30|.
CAWSDQGTGELFF
TGTGCCTGGAGTGACCAAGGGACCGGGGAGCTGTTTTTT
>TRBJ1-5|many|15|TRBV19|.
CASSTPDRWNQPQHF
TGTGCCAGTAGTACCCCAGACAGGTGGAATCAGCCCCAGCATTTT
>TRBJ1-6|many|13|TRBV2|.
CASSEEGASPLHF
TGTGCCAGCAGTGAGGAGGGAGCGTCACCCCTCCACTTT
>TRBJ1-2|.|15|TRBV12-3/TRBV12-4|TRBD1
CASSTDREVNYGYTF
TGTGCCAGCAGTACGGACAGGGAGGTCAACTATGGCTACACCTTC
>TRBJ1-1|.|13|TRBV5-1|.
CASRPGVITEAFF
TGCGCCAGCAGACCGGGCGTAATCACTGAAGCTTTCTTT
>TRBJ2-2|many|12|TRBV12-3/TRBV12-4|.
CASSVNTGELFF
TGTGCCAGCAGCGTGAACACCGGGGAGCTGTTTTTT
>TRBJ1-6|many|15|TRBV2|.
CASSERWGSNSPLHF
TGTGCCAGCAGTGAACGATGGGGTTCAAATTCACCCCTCCACTTT
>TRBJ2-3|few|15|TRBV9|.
CASSVGTESTDTQYF
TGTGCCAGCAGCGTAGGGACAGAAAGCACAGATACGCAGTATTTT
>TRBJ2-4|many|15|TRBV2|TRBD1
CASSPRTGPTNIQYF
TGTGCCAGCAGTCCCCGGACAGGACCTACAAACATTCAGTACTTC
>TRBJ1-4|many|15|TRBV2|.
CASSQITDRNEKLFF
TGTGCCAGCAGTCAAATCACGGACAGAAATGAAAAACTGTTTTTT
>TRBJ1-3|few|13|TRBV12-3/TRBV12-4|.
CASSPGSRNTIYF
TGTGCCAGCAGTCCCGGGTCGAGAAACACCATATATTTT
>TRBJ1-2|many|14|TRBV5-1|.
CASISGPGGYGYTF
TGCGCCAGCATTTCCGGGCCCGGGGGCTATGGCTACACCTTC
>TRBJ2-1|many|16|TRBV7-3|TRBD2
CASSNTSGSRLNEQFF
TGTGCCAGCAGCAACACTAGCGGGAGTCGGTTAAATGAGCAGTTCTTC
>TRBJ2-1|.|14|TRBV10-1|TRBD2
CASSEPSGGGEQFF
TGCGCCAGCAGTGAACCTAGCGGGGGCGGGGAGCAGTTCTTC
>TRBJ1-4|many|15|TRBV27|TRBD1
CASSLRSGQGEKLFF
TGTGCCAGCAGTTTGCGCTCGGGACAGGGGGAAAAACTGTTTTTT
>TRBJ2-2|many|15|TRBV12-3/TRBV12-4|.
CASSLWVKGAGELFF
TGTGCCAGCAGTTTGTGGGTAAAGGGGGCCGGGGAGCTGTTTTTT
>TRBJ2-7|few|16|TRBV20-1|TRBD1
CSARTNRDRDTYEQYF
TGCAGTGCTAGAACAAACCGGGACAGGGACACCTACGAGCAGTACTTC
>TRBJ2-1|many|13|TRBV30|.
CAWNQGQLNEQFF
TGTGCCTGGAACCAGGGGCAGCTCAATGAGCAGTTCTTC
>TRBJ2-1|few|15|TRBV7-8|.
CASSPLGGLNYEQFF
TGTGCCAGCAGCCCCCTTGGGGGTTTGAACTATGAGCAGTTCTTC
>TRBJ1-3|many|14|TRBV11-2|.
CASSRAISGNTIYF
TGTGCCAGCAGTCGGGCCATCTCTGGAAACACCATATATTTT